The 30 T cell receptor beta chains given below trace back to one sample, sequenced in a study of OX40 agonist ivuxolimab in advanced cancers. Libraries were prepared by immunoSEQ multiplex PCR; TCRdb keeps only in-frame clonotypes and omits some of them. The sample lists around 62,000 clones; approximately 80% were seen once. Specimen: CD4+ or CD8+ T cells sorted from blood, collected in a trial of the OX40 agonist ivuxolimab. Source of these receptors: an adult with an advanced solid tumor such as melanoma, head and neck, liver or kidney cancer.

In nucleotides, the CDR3 is TGTGCCTGGAGCGACTACACTGGGAGCGAGCAGTACTTC. Translating it yields CAWSDYTGSEQYF. The V call is TRBV30, the J call TRBJ2-7, with D tentatively TRBD2 (5 bases). Per germline, CDR1 GTSNPN and CDR2 SVGIG (reference sequence). The CDR3 is 13 amino acids. Between the trimmed V and J ends, which lost 3 bases and 6 bases, there was a span of 15 bases.

The chain combines TRBV28 with TRBJ1-2, with no clear D. Germline assignment: CDR1 MDHEN and CDR2 SYDVKM. CDR3 length: 16 amino acids. Trimming took off 6 bases at V and 4 bases at J, with 21 bases between the two ends. CDR3 sequence reads: CASSPNIQTFLYGYTF. In DNA form, the CDR3 reads TGTGCCAGCAGCCCTAATATACAGACATTCCTCTATGGCTACACCTTC.

The chain carries TRBV4-2 and TRBJ2-7; D perhaps matches TRBD2 (6 bases). Germline CDR1 LGHNA, CDR2 YNFKEQ. The V and J ends lost 2 bases and 2 bases respectively, with 16 bases between them. The CDR3 length is 16 residues. CDR3 sequence: CASSQSGVQYPYEQYF. The CDR3 DNA reads as TGTGCCAGCAGCCAATCGGGAGTTCAGTACCCCTACGAGCAGTACTTC.

V is TRBV27 and J is TRBJ1-5; D is unclear. Germline-derived CDR1 and CDR2 are MNHEY and SMNVEV (reference sequence). Trimming shortened V by 3 bases and J by 3 bases, and 9 bases separated the two germline ends. This CDR3 has 14 amino acids. The CDR3 here is CASSFRTFNQPQHF. The CDR3 nucleotides read TGTGCCAGCAGTTTCCGCACTTTCAATCAGCCCCAGCATTTT.

V gene TRBV4-2 combines with J gene TRBJ2-1; D not certain. This CDR3 is 16 amino acids long. The germline V gene has CDR1 LGHNA and CDR2 YNFKEQ. Trimming took 0 bases from V and 12 from J, leaving 21 bases between them. The DNA for the CDR3 is TGTGCCAGCAGCCAAGATTCCACGAGACCCGAAGCCGGGCAGTTCTTC. Its translation is CASSQDSTRPEAGQFF.

V gene TRBV20-1 combines with J gene TRBJ1-1; D remains ambiguous. V lost 7 bases to trimming and J lost 1 base, with 7 bases between them. The germline CDR1 and CDR2 sequences are DFQATT and SNEGSKA (reference sequence). The CDR3 extends over 11 amino acids. CDR3 region: CSVYQNTEAFF. CDR3 in DNA: TGCAGTGTGTACCAGAACACTGAAGCTTTCTTT.

The rearrangement uses TRBV19 and TRBJ2-1; 13 bases match TRBD2. This CDR3 is 15 amino acids long. Germline CDR1 is LNHDA and CDR2 is SQIVND (reference sequence). J lost 4 bases, V lost 7 bases, and 4 bases had no gene match. CDR3 DNA sequence: TGTGCCAGTACCCGGACTAGCGGGGGTTACAATGAGCAGTTCTTC. Translating it yields CASTRTSGGYNEQFF. The variable domain in full, completed from reference TRBV19 and TRBJ2-1, reads DGGITQSPKYLFRKEGQNVTLSCEQNLNHDAMYWYRQDPGQGLRLIYYSQIVNDFQKGDIAEGYSVSREKKESFPLTVTSAQKNPTAFYLCASTRTSGGYNEQFFGPGTRLTVL.

This sequence joins TRBV25-1 and TRBJ1-1; no reliable D call. The length of the CDR3 is 13 residues. Trimming shortened V by 5 bases and J by 5 bases, and 12 bases separated the two germline ends. Germline V lookup: CDR1 MGHDK, CDR2 SYGVNS. The DNA for the CDR3 is TGTGCCAGCAGTCCCCAGACAACTACTGAAGCTTTCTTT. This sequence encodes CASSPQTTTEAFF.

This clone is medium-sized in the sample. The chain links TRBV6-4 to TRBJ2-2; TRBD2 agrees at 7 bases. The V and J ends lost 6 bases and 3 bases, in that order; junction bases with no gene match: 4. The CDR3 sequence is 14 residues long. Germline CDR1 MRHNA, CDR2 SNTAGT. The CDR3 loop is CASSRDYDTGELFF. CDR3 in DNA: TGTGCCAGCAGCCGGGACTACGACACCGGGGAGCTGTTTTTT.

V gene TRBV27 combines with J gene TRBJ2-3, with D tentatively TRBD1 or TRBD2 (5 bases each). Between the trimmed V and J ends, which lost 2 bases and 0 bases, there was a span of 15 bases. Per the germline V gene, CDR1 is MNHEY and CDR2 is SMNVEV (reference sequence). The CDR3 has 17 residues. The CDR3 loop reads CASSLMPRGTSTDTQYF. CDR3 DNA sequence: TGTGCCAGCAGTTTAATGCCGAGGGGAACTAGCACAGATACGCAGTATTTT.

The chain joins TRBV20-1 to TRBJ2-5; D unresolved. V shed 4 bases and J shed 5 bases, with 8 bases lying between them. The CDR3 is 11 residues long. Germline loops: CDR1 DFQATT, CDR2 SNEGSKA (reference sequence). The CDR3 nucleotides are TGCAGTGCTACCTCATTGGAGACCCAGTACTTC. Translated: CSATSLETQYF.

The chain recombines TRBV28 with TRBJ2-7, with TRBD2 identical over 13 bases. This CDR3 is 16 amino acids long. V gave up 5 bases and J gave up 5 bases; unmatched junction bases: 9. Germline V lookup: CDR1 MDHEN, CDR2 SYDVKM. CDR3 DNA: TGTGCCAGCAGTCCCCATACTAGCGGGGGGGCGAACGAGCAGTACGTC. Encoded protein: CASSPHTSGGANEQYV.

This sequence joins TRBV5-1 and TRBJ2-2, with D perhaps being TRBD1 or TRBD2 (5 bases each). The length of the CDR3 is 13 residues. The germline V gene has CDR1 SGHRS and CDR2 YFSETQ. V gave up 6 bases and J gave up 7 bases, with 13 bases separating them. The CDR3 coding sequence is TGCGCCAGCACGGTGGGGGACCTCGGGGAGCTGTTTTTT. It translates to CASTVGDLGELFF.

CDR3 loop: CASSRRPRTGVYEQYV. For the CDR3, the DNA is TGTGCCAGCAGCCGACGCCCTCGGACAGGGGTATACGAGCAGTACGTC. V gene TRBV5-6 combines with J gene TRBJ2-7; TRBD1 matches 9 bases. Per the germline V gene, CDR1 is SGHDT and CDR2 is YYEEEE. CDR3 length: 16 amino acids. V lost 4 bases and J lost 4; bases outside the gene matches: 12.

The chain recombines TRBV28 with TRBJ1-2; 9 nucleotides match TRBD1. Germline loops: CDR1 MDHEN, CDR2 SYDVKM. J was trimmed by 6 bases and V by 5 bases; bases with no gene match: 10. This CDR3 comprises 15 residues. In nucleotides, the CDR3 is TGTGCCAGCAGTCCCCGACAGGGGGGGAAGAATGGCTACACCTTC. Translation: CASSPRQGGKNGYTF.

This rearrangement joins TRBV7-2 to TRBJ1-1, with D uncertain. Germline CDR1 is SGHTA and CDR2 is FQGNSA. The CDR3 covers 14 residues. V shed 1 base and J shed 1 base, with 7 bases lying between them. CDR3 sequence: CASSLDVQNTEAFF. DNA of the CDR3: TGTGCCAGCAGCTTAGACGTGCAGAACACTGAAGCTTTCTTT. The full variable domain, completed using reference TRBV7-2 and TRBJ1-1, is GAGVSQSPSNKVTEKGKDVELRCDPISGHTALYWYRQSLGQGLEFLIYFQGNSAPDKSGLPSDRFSAERTGGSVSTLTIQRTQQEDSAVYLCASSLDVQNTEAFFGQGTRLTVV.

V usage is TRBV10-3 and J usage is TRBJ2-7; D unresolved. This CDR3 region has 12 residues. Germline V gene sequence: CDR1 ENHRY, CDR2 SYGVKD. The V gene lost 3 bases and the J gene lost 12 bases, with 15 bases spanning the gap. The CDR3 loop is CAISEDEAVAYF. CDR3 nucleotides: TGTGCCATCAGTGAAGATGAGGCGGTCGCGTACTTC.

The rearrangement links TRBV28 to TRBJ2-5; possibly TRBD2 for D (6 bases). The closer fit of TRBJ2-7 to the DNA end suggests the J call may be wrong. The V gene's germline CDR1 is MDHEN and CDR2 SYDVKM. This CDR3 has 13 residues. Here the CDR3 reads CAGNSGFNNEQYF. CDR3 bases: TGTGCCGGCAATAGCGGTTTCAACAACGAGCAGTACTTC.

This chain connects TRBV6-5 to TRBJ1-3; D is undetermined. The CDR3 spans 14 residues. The ends were cut back, 2 bases at V and 4 bases at J, with 9 bases in the middle. Germline CDR1 is MNHEY and CDR2 is SVGAGI. The CDR3 protein is CASSYGSSGNTIYF. CDR3 bases: TGTGCCAGCAGTTACGGTAGCTCGGGAAACACCATATATTTT.

The chain links TRBV27 to TRBJ1-1; possible D gene TRBD1, 5 bases. From germline, CDR1 is MNHEY and CDR2 SMNVEV (reference sequence). The CDR3 is 11 residues long. V shed 7 bases and J shed 10 bases, with 13 bases lying between them. CDR3 coding DNA: TGTGCCAGCACTCTGAGGGGTTTAGCTTTCTTT. This sequence encodes CASTLRGLAFF.

The chain recombines TRBV7-2 with TRBJ1-1; 9 bases map to TRBD1. Germline V gene data show CDR1 as SGHTA and CDR2 as FQGNSA. The CDR3 totals 17 residues. Losses at the gene ends were 5 bases for V and 1 base for J; bases not matched to a gene: 11. Written as DNA, the CDR3 is TGTGCCAGCAGCACCAGACAGGGGGGGGTATCGAACACTGAAGCTTTCTTT. This gives the protein CASSTRQGGVSNTEAFF.

V is TRBV25-1 and J is TRBJ1-1; 8 nucleotides line up with TRBD1. The CDR3 is 13 residues long. Germline values: CDR1 MGHDK, CDR2 SYGVNS. Trimming took 7 bases from V and 6 from J; bases not matched to a gene: 7. Here the CDR3 reads CASNGQGGPEAFF. CDR3 coding DNA: TGTGCCAGCAACGGACAGGGTGGACCTGAAGCTTTCTTT.

The chain joins TRBV6-1 to TRBJ2-1; TRBD2 matches at 9 bases. The CDR3 has 17 amino acids. The germline V gene encodes CDR1 MNHNS and CDR2 SASEGT. V lost 0 bases and J lost 7; bases outside the gene matches: 10. CDR3 sequence reads: CASSEAPGVAGENEQFF. CDR3 nucleotides: TGTGCCAGCAGTGAAGCGCCGGGGGTAGCGGGAGAGAATGAGCAGTTCTTC.

The rearrangement uses TRBV9 and TRBJ2-3; 7 nucleotides line up with TRBD2. Germline CDR1 is SGDLS and CDR2 is YYNGEE. The CDR3 is made up of 14 amino acids. Trimming cost V 3 bases and J 2 bases; bases outside gene matches: 3. For the CDR3, the DNA is TGTGCCAGCAGCGAGAGCGGGAACACAGATACGCAGTATTTT. Protein product: CASSESGNTDTQYF.

CDR3 protein: CASKRAGPHSYNEQFF. DNA of the CDR3: TGTGCCAGTAAAAGGGCGGGACCGCACTCCTACAATGAGCAGTTCTTC. V and J are TRBV19 and TRBJ2-1, with TRBD2 as a possible D gene (6 bases). This CDR3 region has 16 residues. The V gene's germline CDR1 is LNHDA and CDR2 SQIVND (reference sequence). Between the trimmed V and J ends, which lost 7 bases and 0 bases, there was a span of 16 bases. Full variable domain (remainder filled in from reference TRBV19 and TRBJ2-1): DGGITQSPKYLFRKEGQNVTLSCEQNLNHDAMYWYRQDPGQGLRLIYYSQIVNDFQKGDIAEGYSVSREKKESFPLTVTSAQKNPTAFYLCASKRAGPHSYNEQFFGPGTRLTVL.

The rearrangement links TRBV6-1 to TRBJ2-7, with 10 bases matching TRBD1. The CDR3 has 15 amino acids. V lost 1 base to trimming and J lost 3 bases; unmatched junction nucleotides: 3. Germline V gene data show CDR1 as MNHNS and CDR2 as SASEGT. CDR3 sequence (DNA): TGTGCCAGCAGTGAAGGACAGGGGGCTCTCTACGAGCAGTACGTC. It specifies CASSEGQGALYEQYV.

This chain links TRBV11-2 with TRBJ1-6, with 12 nucleotides matching TRBD1. The trim removed 1 base at V and 8 bases at J, leaving 9 bases unmatched. The CDR3 covers 18 residues. Germline V gives CDR1 SGHAT, CDR2 FQNNGV. The chain's CDR3 is CASSLVPPGQGAYSPLHF. In DNA form, the CDR3 reads TGTGCCAGCAGCTTAGTTCCTCCGGGACAGGGGGCTTATTCACCCCTCCACTTT.

This sequence joins TRBV4-2 and TRBJ2-2; D gene uncertain. Germline CDR1 and CDR2: LGHNA and YNFKEQ. The CDR3 covers 13 residues. Trimming left V 5 bases short and J 1 base short, with 5 bases between. The DNA for the CDR3 is TGTGCCAGCAGCGGCAGGAACACCGGGGAGCTGTTTTTT. This gives the protein CASSGRNTGELFF.

This clone was detected once. The V call is TRBV6-1, the J call TRBJ1-5, with 7 positions matching TRBD1. CDR3 size: 16 residues. Per germline, CDR1 MNHNS and CDR2 SASEGT. The ends lost 0 bases at V and 5 bases at J; junction bases unmatched: 7. The CDR3: CASSEALTGSHQPQHF. The CDR3 bases are TGTGCCAGCAGTGAAGCGCTGACAGGGAGCCATCAGCCCCAGCATTTT.

The chain carries TRBV6-5 and TRBJ2-7, with D unclear. The CDR3 loop spans 16 amino acids. Trimming pared 0 bases from V and 0 bases from J, leaving 12 bases between. Germline V gives CDR1 MNHEY, CDR2 SVGAGI. CDR3 coding DNA: TGTGCCAGCAGTTACTCGAACATGCTGACCTCCTACGAGCAGTACTTC. Amino acid sequence: CASSYSNMLTSYEQYF.